The 22 T cell receptor beta chains presented below share a single source sample, sequenced in a study of shared clonotypes between healthy human individuals. Some clones are missing from TCRdb's copy, which holds only in-frame ones; the method was immunoSEQ multiplex PCR. This sample has approximately 2.5 million clones, with over 85% found just once. Sequenced: naive CD4+ T cells from PBMCs. Subset given: CD45RA+ positively selected. These receptors came from a man between 18 and 35 years old in good health. Some clones in this sample may be carry-over from other donors' samples.

V usage is TRBV7-9 and J usage is TRBJ2-7; 8 positions match TRBD1. The J segment lost 3 bases and the V segment lost 3 bases, leaving 4 bases of the junction unmatched. The CDR3 totals 14 residues. CDR1 and CDR2 from the germline V gene are SEHNR and FQNEAQ (reference sequence). The CDR3 reads CASSFGTGSYEQYF. CDR3 in DNA: TGTGCCAGCAGCTTCGGGACAGGAAGCTACGAGCAGTACTTC.

The chain carries TRBV7-8 and TRBJ2-7; 8 bases fit TRBD1. V was clipped by 5 bases and J by 2 bases; unmatched bases: 8. The length of the CDR3 is 15 residues. Germline CDR1 SGHVS, CDR2 FQNEAQ. The DNA of the CDR3 is TGTGCCAGCAGCCCATCGGGACAGGCAACCTACGAGCAGTACTTC. It codes for CASSPSGQATYEQYF.

This chain joins TRBV30 and TRBJ1-2; no clear D gene. Trimming left V 2 bases short and J 5 bases short, with 12 bases between. CDR1 is GTSNPN, CDR2 SVGIG, per germline (reference sequence). The CDR3 totals 13 residues. For the CDR3, the DNA is TGTGCCTGGAGTTTCGGGCAGATATATGGCTACACCTTC. Amino acid sequence: CAWSFGQIYGYTF.

This chain connects TRBV5-4 to TRBJ1-2, with 7 bases identical to TRBD1. The length of the CDR3 is 14 residues. Germline CDR1 is SGHNT and CDR2 is YYREEE (reference sequence). V trimming: 0 bases; J trimming: 6 bases; junction bases outside the gene matches: 5. CDR3 amino acids: CASSLATGDHGYTF. Here the CDR3 DNA reads TGTGCCAGCAGCTTGGCTACAGGGGATCATGGCTACACCTTC.

DNA for the CDR3: TGCGCCAGCAGCTTGGCACCAGCGGGAGATTTCACAGATACGCAGTATTTT. Protein product: CASSLAPAGDFTDTQYF. The gene calls are TRBV5-1 and TRBJ2-3; 8 nucleotides agree with TRBD2. This CDR3 contains 17 residues. CDR1 SGHRS and CDR2 YFSETQ come from the germline V gene. V was clipped by 0 bases and J by 2 bases; unmatched bases: 8. Variable domain in full (rest from reference TRBV5-1 and TRBJ2-3): KAGVTQTPRYLIKTRGQQVTLSCSPISGHRSVSWYQQTPGQGLQFLFEYFSETQRNKGNFPGRFSGRQFSNSRSEMNVSTLELGDSALYLCASSLAPAGDFTDTQYFGPGTRLTVL.

The chain couples TRBV11-2 to TRBJ2-2; possibly TRBD2 for D (6 bases). The V and J ends lost 2 bases and 5 bases respectively, with 21 bases between them. The CDR3 is made up of 18 amino acids. Germline values: CDR1 SGHAT, CDR2 FQNNGV. CDR3 DNA: TGTGCCAGCAGCTTAAGTTCGTCTAGGAGGGTAGGAACCGGGGAGCTGTTTTTT. Its protein is CASSLSSSRRVGTGELFF.

The chain links TRBV15 to TRBJ2-7, with TRBD1 as a possible D gene (5 bases). The length of the CDR3 is 12 residues. The germline gives CDR1 LNHNV, CDR2 YYDKDF (reference sequence). The germline V and J ends were trimmed by 0 bases and 7 bases, with 7 bases remaining between them. The DNA of the CDR3 is TGTGCCACCAGCAGAGATCACAGGGAGCAGTACTTC. It yields the protein CATSRDHREQYF.

This chain connects TRBV19 to TRBJ1-2, with D uncertain. The CDR3 runs to 14 residues. Trimming left V 2 bases short and J 6 bases short, with 13 bases between. Germline V gene lookup returns CDR1 LNHDA and CDR2 SQIVND (reference sequence). CDR3 sequence: CASSITAISHGYTF. The DNA for the CDR3 is TGTGCCAGTAGTATAACAGCTATCTCTCATGGCTACACCTTC.

Only one count was recorded for this clone. V usage is TRBV6-5 and J usage is TRBJ1-1; a weak D match, TRBD1 (5 bases). The CDR3 runs 14 residues. Germline CDR1 and CDR2: MNHEY and SVGAGI. V gave up 2 bases and J gave up 5 bases, with 12 bases separating them. The CDR3 DNA reads as TGTGCCAGCAGTTACGGGCAGGGAGGGACTGAAGCTTTCTTT. Amino acid sequence: CASSYGQGGTEAFF.

V gene TRBV11-1 combines with J gene TRBJ1-4; 7 nucleotides align to TRBD1. This CDR3 spans 15 amino acids. Germline CDR1 and CDR2: SGHAT and FQDESV (reference sequence). The V gene end was trimmed by 4 bases and the J gene end by 11 bases; junction bases not matched to a gene: 13. DNA of the CDR3: TGTGCCAGCAGCTCAAGGGGGACAGCAAAGGGGAAACTGTTTTTT. Protein product: CASSSRGTAKGKLFF.

This rearrangement joins TRBV7-9 to TRBJ2-1; the D is unclear. The CDR3 is 12 residues long. Per the germline V gene, CDR1 is SEHNR and CDR2 is FQNEAQ (reference sequence). Trimming removed 5 bases at V and 9 bases at J, with 11 bases between. The CDR3 region is CASSPAVTEQFF. In nucleotides, the CDR3 is TGTGCCAGCAGCCCAGCCGTAACTGAGCAGTTCTTC. Drawing the rest from reference TRBV7-9 and TRBJ2-1, the complete variable domain is DTGVSQNPRHKITKRGQNVTFRCDPISEHNRLYWYRQTLGQGPEFLTYFQNEAQLEKSRLLSDRFSAERPKGSFSTLEIQRTEQGDSAMYLCASSPAVTEQFFGPGTRLTVL.

The chain combines TRBV25-1 with TRBJ2-5; a weak D match, TRBD1 (6 bases). Gene TRBJ2-7 matches the end of the DNA better, so the J call may be wrong. CDR3 length: 12 residues. Germline V gene data show CDR1 as MGHDK and CDR2 as SYGVNS. CDR3 nucleotides: TGTGCCAGCGGCGGACAGCCCTACGAGCAGTACTTC. Protein sequence: CASGGQPYEQYF.

CDR3 region: CASRDGRTPNYGYTF. DNA for the CDR3: TGTGCCAGTAGGGATGGACGGACCCCTAACTATGGCTACACCTTC. This chain links TRBV19 with TRBJ1-2; D is ambiguous. CDR1 LNHDA and CDR2 SQIVND come from the germline V gene (reference sequence). CDR3 length equals 15 residues. V shed 6 bases and J shed 0 bases, with 14 bases lying between them.

The V call is TRBV18, the J call TRBJ1-4; tentatively, D is TRBD1 (6 bases). The CDR3 has 19 amino acids. V was cut by 3 bases and J by 0 bases, with 20 bases left in between. Germline V lookup: CDR1 KGHSH, CDR2 LQKENI. In nucleotides, the CDR3 is TGTGCCAGCTCACCGACTCGGGACAACCTCCTCCCAACTAATGAAAAACTGTTTTTT. It specifies CASSPTRDNLLPTNEKLFF.

V gene TRBV7-2 combines with J gene TRBJ2-7; D not resolved. Germline-derived CDR1 and CDR2 are SGHTA and FQGNSA. The CDR3 is 15 amino acids. V gave up 4 bases and J gave up 5 bases, with 18 bases separating them. CDR3 DNA: TGTGCCAGCAGCTATGCCTTGACTCAGCCCAACGAGCAGTACTTC. Translated: CASSYALTQPNEQYF.

Note on this clone: Within the sample, other DNA sequences also encode this same CDR3. The chain employs TRBV9 and TRBJ2-1; 10 nucleotides line up with TRBD2. The CDR3 runs to 15 residues. V trimming: 4 bases; J trimming: 4 bases; junction bases outside the gene matches: 5. Germline V gene data show CDR1 as SGDLS and CDR2 as YYNGEE. The CDR3 region is CASSPGTSEYNEQFF. The DNA for the CDR3 is TGTGCCAGCAGCCCAGGGACTAGCGAGTACAATGAGCAGTTCTTC. Full variable domain (outside the CDR3, taken from reference TRBV9 and TRBJ2-1): DSGVTQTPKHLITATGQRVTLRCSPRSGDLSVYWYQQSLDQGLQFLIQYYNGEERAKGNILERFSAQQFPDLHSELNLSSLELGDSALYFCASSPGTSEYNEQFFGPGTRLTVL.

The rearrangement uses TRBV5-4 and TRBJ1-1; perhaps TRBD1 as D (6 bases). CDR1 is SGHNT, CDR2 YYREEE, per germline (reference sequence). V lost 0 bases to trimming and J lost 5 bases, with 11 bases between them. This CDR3 contains 14 residues. CDR3 region: CASSLGGGTTEAFF. The CDR3 DNA reads TGTGCCAGCAGCTTGGGCGGAGGGACAACTGAAGCTTTCTTT.

The chain has TRBV10-3 and TRBJ2-3; D unresolved. There are 12 residues in the CDR3. V was cut by 5 bases and J by 6 bases, with 9 bases left in between. In germline, CDR1 is ENHRY, CDR2 SYGVKD. CDR3 sequence reads: CAISLGRDTQYF. CDR3 in DNA: TGTGCCATCAGTCTAGGCAGGGATACGCAGTATTTT.

The chain couples TRBV7-2 to TRBJ2-7; a weak D match, TRBD1 (5 bases). The germline V gene encodes CDR1 SGHTA and CDR2 FQGNSA. Trimming cost V 1 base and J 4 bases, with 14 bases left between them. The CDR3 runs 15 residues. CDR3 sequence reads: CASSLGTGRQYEQYF. Here the CDR3 DNA reads TGTGCCAGCAGCTTAGGAACAGGTCGCCAATACGAGCAGTACTTC. The full variable domain, its missing parts supplied by reference TRBV7-2 and TRBJ2-7, is GAGVSQSPSNKVTEKGKDVELRCDPISGHTALYWYRQSLGQGLEFLIYFQGNSAPDKSGLPSDRFSAERTGGSVSTLTIQRTQQEDSAVYLCASSLGTGRQYEQYFGPGTRLTVT.

CDR3 DNA: TGTGCCAGCAGCCCAGGACCGGGAGAGACCCAGTACTTC. This gives the protein CASSPGPGETQYF. The chain has TRBV7-6 and TRBJ2-5, with no clear D. The CDR3 loop spans 13 amino acids. Trimming took 5 bases from V and 4 from J, leaving 11 bases between them. Germline loops: CDR1 SGHVS, CDR2 FNYEAQ.

The chain is built from TRBV28 and TRBJ1-5; TRBD1 might be the D (5 bases). CDR3 size: 17 residues. The ends were cut back, 0 bases at V and 1 base at J, with 13 bases in the middle. The germline V gene encodes CDR1 MDHEN and CDR2 SYDVKM. The CDR3 spells CASSLWGGDASNQPQHF. The CDR3 bases are TGTGCCAGCAGTTTATGGGGGGGGGATGCGAGCAATCAGCCCCAGCATTTT. The full variable domain, in which reference TRBV28 and TRBJ1-5 provide the parts outside the CDR3, is DVKVTQSSRYLVKRTGEKVFLECVQDMDHENMFWYRQDPGLGLRLIYFSYDVKMKEKGDIPEGYSVSREKKERFSLILESASTNQTSMYLCASSLWGGDASNQPQHFGDGTRLSIL.

The chain joins TRBV4-3 to TRBJ1-2, with 9 bases lining up with TRBD1. The germline gives CDR1 LGHNA, CDR2 YSLEER. This CDR3 spans 14 amino acids. With V trimmed by 2 bases and J by 7 bases, 5 bases remained unmatched. CDR3 amino acids: CASSQIGQGLGYTF. CDR3 DNA sequence: TGCGCCAGCAGCCAAATCGGACAGGGGCTTGGCTACACCTTC.